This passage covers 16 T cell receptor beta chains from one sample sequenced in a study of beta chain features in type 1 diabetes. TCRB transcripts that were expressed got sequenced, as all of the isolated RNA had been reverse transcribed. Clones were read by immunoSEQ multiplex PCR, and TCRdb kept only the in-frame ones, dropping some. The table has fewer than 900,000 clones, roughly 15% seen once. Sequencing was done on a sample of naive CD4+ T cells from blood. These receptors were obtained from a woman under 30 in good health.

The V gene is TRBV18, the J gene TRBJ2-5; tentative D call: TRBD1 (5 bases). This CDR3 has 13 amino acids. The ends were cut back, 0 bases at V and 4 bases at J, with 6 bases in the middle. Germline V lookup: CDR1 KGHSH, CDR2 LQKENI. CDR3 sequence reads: CASSPPQGETQYF. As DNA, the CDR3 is TGTGCCAGCTCACCACCGCAGGGAGAGACCCAGTACTTC.

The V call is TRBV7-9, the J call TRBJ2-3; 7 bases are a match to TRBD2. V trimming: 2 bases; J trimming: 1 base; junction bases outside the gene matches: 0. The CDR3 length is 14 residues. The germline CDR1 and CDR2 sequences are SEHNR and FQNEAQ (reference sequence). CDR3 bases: TGTGCCAGCAGCTTACTAGCGGGCACAGATACGCAGTATTTT. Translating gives CASSLLAGTDTQYF.

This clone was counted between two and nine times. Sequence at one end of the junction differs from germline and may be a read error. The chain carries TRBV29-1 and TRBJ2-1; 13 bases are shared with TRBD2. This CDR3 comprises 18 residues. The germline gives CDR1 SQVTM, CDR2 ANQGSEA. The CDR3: CCVVGGGRGTSGTHEQFF. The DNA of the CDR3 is TGCTGCGTTGTGGGTGGGGGGCGAGGGACTAGCGGGACACATGAGCAGTTCTTC.

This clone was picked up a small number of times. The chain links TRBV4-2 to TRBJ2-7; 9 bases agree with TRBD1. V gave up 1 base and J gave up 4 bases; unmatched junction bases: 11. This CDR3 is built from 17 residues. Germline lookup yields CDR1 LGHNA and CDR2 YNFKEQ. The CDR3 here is CASSQGPSGTGSYEQYF. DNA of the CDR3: TGTGCCAGCAGCCAAGGACCGTCCGGGACAGGGTCTTACGAGCAGTACTTC.

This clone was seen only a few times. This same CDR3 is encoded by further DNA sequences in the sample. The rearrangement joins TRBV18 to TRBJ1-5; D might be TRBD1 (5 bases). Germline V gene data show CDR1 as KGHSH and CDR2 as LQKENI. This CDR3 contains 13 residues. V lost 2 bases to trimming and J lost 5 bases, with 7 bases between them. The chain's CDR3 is CASSPGGDQPQHF. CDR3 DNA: TGTGCCAGCTCACCAGGAGGGGATCAGCCCCAGCATTTT.

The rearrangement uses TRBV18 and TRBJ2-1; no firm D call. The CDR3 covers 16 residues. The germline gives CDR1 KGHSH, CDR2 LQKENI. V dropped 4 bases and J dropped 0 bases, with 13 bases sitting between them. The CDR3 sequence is CASSQQPKSSYNEQFF. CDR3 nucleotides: TGTGCCAGCTCACAACAACCGAAGAGCTCCTACAATGAGCAGTTCTTC.

The CDR3 nucleotides read TGCGCCAGCAGATCCGACCCGACGATTGGCTACACCTTC. Translated: CASRSDPTIGYTF. J is TRBJ1-2 and V is TRBV5-1, with D hard to call. This CDR3 region has 13 residues. Per germline, CDR1 SGHRS and CDR2 YFSETQ. Trimming took 5 bases from V and 7 from J, leaving 15 bases between them. The whole variable domain, remainder taken from reference TRBV5-1 and TRBJ1-2, is KAGVTQTPRYLIKTRGQQVTLSCSPISGHRSVSWYQQTPGQGLQFLFEYFSETQRNKGNFPGRFSGRQFSNSRSEMNVSTLELGDSALYLCASRSDPTIGYTFGSGTRLTVV.

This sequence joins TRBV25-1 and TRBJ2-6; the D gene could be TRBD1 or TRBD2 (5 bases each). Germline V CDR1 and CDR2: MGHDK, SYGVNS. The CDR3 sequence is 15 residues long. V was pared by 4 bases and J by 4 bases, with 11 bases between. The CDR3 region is CASSVSGAGANVLTF. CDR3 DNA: TGTGCCAGCAGTGTATCCGGGGCAGGGGCCAACGTCCTGACTTTC.

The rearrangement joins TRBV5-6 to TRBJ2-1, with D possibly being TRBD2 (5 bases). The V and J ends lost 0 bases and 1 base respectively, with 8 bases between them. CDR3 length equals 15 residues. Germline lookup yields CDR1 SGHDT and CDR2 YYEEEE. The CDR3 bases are TGTGCCAGCAGCTTGGGCGGGTTATCCTACAATGAGCAGTTCTTC. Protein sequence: CASSLGGLSYNEQFF.

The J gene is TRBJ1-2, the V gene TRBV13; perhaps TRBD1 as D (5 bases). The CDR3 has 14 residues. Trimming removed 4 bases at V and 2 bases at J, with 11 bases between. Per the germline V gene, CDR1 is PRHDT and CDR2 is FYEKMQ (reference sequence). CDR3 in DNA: TGTGCCAGCAGCTCCGCCGGGACGAACTATGGCTACACCTTC. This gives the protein CASSSAGTNYGYTF.

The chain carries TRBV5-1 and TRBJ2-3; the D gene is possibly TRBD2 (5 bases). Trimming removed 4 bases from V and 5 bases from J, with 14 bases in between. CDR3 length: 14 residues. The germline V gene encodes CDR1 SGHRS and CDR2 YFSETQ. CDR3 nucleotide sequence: TGCGCCAGCAGCACGGGAATTAGTGGAGATACGCAGTATTTT. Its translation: CASSTGISGDTQYF.

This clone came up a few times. Here the CDR3 DNA reads TGTGCCAGCAGCTTGGGCCCCACGGGAGCGGTATACGAGCAGTACTTC. Translation gives CASSLGPTGAVYEQYF. The chain links TRBV5-4 to TRBJ2-7, with D perhaps matching TRBD2 (6 bases). The CDR3 is made up of 16 amino acids. The V gene lost 0 bases and the J gene lost 4 bases, with 17 bases spanning the gap. Per germline, CDR1 SGHNT and CDR2 YYREEE (reference sequence).

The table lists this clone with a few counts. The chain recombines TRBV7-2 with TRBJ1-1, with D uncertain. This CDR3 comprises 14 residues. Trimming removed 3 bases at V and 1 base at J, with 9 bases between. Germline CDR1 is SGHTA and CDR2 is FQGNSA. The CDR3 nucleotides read TGTGCCAGCAGCTTTAGTCAGCAGAACACTGAAGCTTTCTTT. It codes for CASSFSQQNTEAFF.

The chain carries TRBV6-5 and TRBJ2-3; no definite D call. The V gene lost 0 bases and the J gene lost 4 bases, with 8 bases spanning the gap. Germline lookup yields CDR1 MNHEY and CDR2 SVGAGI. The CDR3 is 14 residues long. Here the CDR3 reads CASSYSATADTQYF. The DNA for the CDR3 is TGTGCCAGCAGTTACTCGGCTACTGCAGATACGCAGTATTTT.

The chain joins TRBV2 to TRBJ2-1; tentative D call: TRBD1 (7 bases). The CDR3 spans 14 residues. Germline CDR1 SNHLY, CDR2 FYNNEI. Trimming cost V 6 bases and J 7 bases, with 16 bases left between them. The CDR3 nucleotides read TGTGCCAGCAGACGGACAGGAGGGGAGAATGAGCAGTTCTTC. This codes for CASRRTGGENEQFF.

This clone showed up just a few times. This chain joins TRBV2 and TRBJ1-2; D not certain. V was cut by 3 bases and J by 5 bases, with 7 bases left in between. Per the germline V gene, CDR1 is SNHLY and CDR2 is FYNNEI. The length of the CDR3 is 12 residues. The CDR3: CASSDQEYGYTF. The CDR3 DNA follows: TGTGCCAGCAGTGATCAGGAGTATGGCTACACCTTC.